This entry lists 22 T cell receptor beta chains sequenced from one sample in a study of Ad26.COV2.S vaccination and SARS-CoV-2 variants. Treatment meaning: 19 received Ad26.COV2.S at low or high dose, single or two shots; roughly five received placebo; per-sample allocation not given. Specimens were obtained on day 63 following the first vaccine or placebo injection. Profiled with immunoSEQ multiplex PCR; TCRdb holds only in-frame clones, not every one. The table lists some 450,000 clones, around 90% of them singletons, with roughly 3.9% in the top ten. The sequences come from peripheral blood, collected in a trial of Ad26.COV2.S vaccine versus placebo. These receptors originate from a person aged 18-65 years who received the Ad26.COV2.S COVID-19 vaccine or a placebo.

This chain joins TRBV2 and TRBJ2-7; D gene ambiguous. There are 12 residues in the CDR3. V lost 5 bases to trimming and J lost 3 bases, with 8 bases between them. Per the germline V gene, CDR1 is SNHLY and CDR2 is FYNNEI. The CDR3 is CASSRPSYEQYF. The CDR3 DNA sequence: TGTGCCAGCAGTAGGCCCAGCTACGAGCAGTACTTC.

The chain links TRBV27 to TRBJ2-1; 8 bases fit TRBD2. CDR1 and CDR2 from the germline V gene are MNHEY and SMNVEV (reference sequence). Losses at the gene ends were 6 bases for V and 2 bases for J; bases not matched to a gene: 6. The CDR3 length is 15 residues. CDR3 region: CASRKLAETYNEQFF. CDR3 nucleotides: TGTGCCAGCAGGAAACTAGCGGAAACCTACAATGAGCAGTTCTTC.

The chain links TRBV4-2 to TRBJ2-2; D unclear. In germline, CDR1 is LGHNA, CDR2 YNFKEQ. The V end was cut by 0 bases, the J end by 6 bases, with 14 bases between. The CDR3 sequence is 16 residues long. In DNA, the CDR3 is TGTGCCAGCAGCCAAGAACTCGGTGGGGTCCCCGGGGAGCTGTTTTTT. Its translation: CASSQELGGVPGELFF.

The chain combines TRBV19 with TRBJ1-4, with D possibly TRBD1 on 6 matching bases. Looked up from germline, CDR1 is LNHDA and CDR2 is SQIVND (reference sequence). This CDR3 is 13 amino acids long. V was cut by 8 bases and J by 8 bases, with 15 bases left in between. The CDR3, as DNA: TGTGCCAGTGGCTGGACAGAGAGGGAAAAACTGTTTTTT. Its translation: CASGWTEREKLFF.

This chain connects TRBV6-2 or TRBV6-3 to TRBJ2-7; 12 bases line up with TRBD2. V was clipped by 6 bases and J by 7 bases; unmatched bases: 7. This CDR3 is built from 14 residues. Looked up from germline, CDR1 is MNHEY and CDR2 is SVGEGT. CDR3 sequence: CASSVTSGSGEQYF. CDR3 sequence (DNA): TGTGCCAGCAGCGTGACTAGCGGGAGTGGTGAGCAGTACTTC.

This chain joins TRBV5-1 and TRBJ2-1, with D possibly called TRBD1 or TRBD2 (6 bases each). CDR1 SGHRS and CDR2 YFSETQ come from the germline V gene. The CDR3 runs 16 residues. Deletions cut 3 bases from V and 0 bases from J, with 13 bases between. The CDR3 DNA reads TGCGCCAGCAGCTGGGGGGCGGGAAACTCCTACAATGAGCAGTTCTTC. Translation gives CASSWGAGNSYNEQFF.

The rearrangement joins TRBV28 to TRBJ2-7; D gene ambiguous. CDR3 length: 12 residues. The germline gives CDR1 MDHEN, CDR2 SYDVKM. Trimming took 8 bases from V and 4 from J, leaving 12 bases between them. The DNA for the CDR3 is TGTGCCAGCGGAGTGGGGAAATACGAGCAGTACTTC. Encoded protein: CASGVGKYEQYF.

The chain employs TRBV27 and TRBJ2-7, with a tentative D call TRBD2 (6 bases). This CDR3 is 15 amino acids long. The germline V and J ends were trimmed by 5 bases and 4 bases, with 18 bases remaining between them. Germline assignment: CDR1 MNHEY and CDR2 SMNVEV (reference sequence). The CDR3 DNA reads as TGTGCCAGCAGTCTCACCCTCGAGGGGAGGTACGAGCAGTACTTC. Translating gives CASSLTLEGRYEQYF.

This clone was seen more than once but under ten times. The rearrangement uses TRBV5-5 and TRBJ2-3; tentatively, D is TRBD2 (6 bases). Trimming pared 2 bases from V and 3 bases from J, leaving 7 bases between. This CDR3 is 13 amino acids long. The germline V gene encodes CDR1 SGHKS and CDR2 YYEKEE (reference sequence). This chain's CDR3 is CASSLGRTDTQYF. The CDR3 nucleotides read TGTGCCAGCAGCTTAGGGAGGACAGATACGCAGTATTTT.

This clone has just a few counts. The rearrangement links TRBV19 to TRBJ1-2, with a weak D call TRBD1 (6 bases). The CDR3 spans 15 residues. In germline, CDR1 is LNHDA, CDR2 SQIVND (reference sequence). V lost 7 bases and J lost 7, with 22 bases in between. The CDR3: CASTRSLGGVSGYTF. The CDR3 DNA is TGTGCCAGTACCAGGTCATTGGGGGGCGTTAGTGGCTACACCTTC.

J is TRBJ1-1 and V is TRBV29-1, with a tentative D call TRBD1 (6 bases). The CDR3 spans 12 residues. V lost 3 bases and J lost 4, with 9 bases in between. From germline, CDR1 is SQVTM and CDR2 ANQGSEA. The CDR3 nucleotides read TGCAGCGTTGACAGGGGACCCACTGAAGCTTTCTTT. Protein: CSVDRGPTEAFF.

This clone was observed a few times. The chain couples TRBV7-9 to TRBJ1-2; 7 positions match TRBD1. V gave up 3 bases and J gave up 0 bases; unmatched junction bases: 10. There are 17 residues in the CDR3. Germline loops: CDR1 SEHNR, CDR2 FQNEAQ (reference sequence). This CDR3 reads CASSFIETGLSNYGYTF. The CDR3 coding sequence is TGTGCCAGCAGCTTTATCGAGACAGGGTTATCTAACTATGGCTACACCTTC.

CDR3 DNA sequence: TGTGCCAGCAGCTTAGCTCTAGCGGGAGCCGGCCGCGAGCAGTACTTC. Its protein is CASSLALAGAGREQYF. The rearrangement links TRBV7-9 to TRBJ2-7; 10 nucleotides line up with TRBD2. Germline assignment: CDR1 SEHNR and CDR2 FQNEAQ (reference sequence). V shed 0 bases and J 6 bases; nucleotides not matched to a gene: 8. This CDR3 is 16 amino acids long.

This clone was counted a single time. The J gene is TRBJ1-1, the V gene TRBV27; 12 bases map to TRBD1. Unmatched junction bases numbered 3, after V lost 3 bases and J lost 1 base. Germline loops: CDR1 MNHEY, CDR2 SMNVEV (reference sequence). The CDR3 is made up of 16 amino acids. The CDR3 DNA reads TGTGCCAGCAGTTTGGGACAGGGGGCGCCGAACACTGAAGCTTTCTTT. Translated, it gives CASSLGQGAPNTEAFF.

This clone showed up just once. The genes are TRBV5-1 and TRBJ2-5, with a tentative D call TRBD2 (6 bases). Trimming removed 0 bases from V and 5 bases from J, with 17 bases in between. Germline V lookup: CDR1 SGHRS, CDR2 YFSETQ. This CDR3 contains 16 residues. The CDR3 sequence: CASSLEGRDFGETQYF. The CDR3 DNA reads as TGCGCCAGCAGCTTGGAGGGGCGGGATTTCGGGGAGACCCAGTACTTC. The full variable domain, with the rest looked up from reference TRBV5-1 and TRBJ2-5, is KAGVTQTPRYLIKTRGQQVTLSCSPISGHRSVSWYQQTPGQGLQFLFEYFSETQRNKGNFPGRFSGRQFSNSRSEMNVSTLELGDSALYLCASSLEGRDFGETQYFGPGTRLLVL.

The chain recombines TRBV27 with TRBJ2-7, with D perhaps matching TRBD1 (5 bases). V lost 4 bases and J lost 2, with 9 bases in between. The CDR3 is made up of 13 amino acids. Germline loops: CDR1 MNHEY, CDR2 SMNVEV (reference sequence). This CDR3 reads CASSWSGPYEQYF. CDR3 sequence (DNA): TGTGCCAGCAGTTGGTCAGGGCCCTACGAGCAGTACTTC.

This clone was picked up one time. The chain has TRBV9 and TRBJ1-6; D perhaps matches TRBD1 (5 bases). V dropped 7 bases and J dropped 10 bases, with 15 bases sitting between them. This CDR3 is 13 amino acids long. Per germline, CDR1 SGDLS and CDR2 YYNGEE. The CDR3 spells CASSPGGNSPLHF. The CDR3 nucleotides are TGTGCCAGCTCCCCGGGGGGAAACTCACCCCTCCACTTT.

V usage is TRBV10-3 and J usage is TRBJ1-5, with D possibly matching TRBD1 (6 bases). The CDR3 consists of 14 residues. V lost 6 bases and J lost 4, with 13 bases in between. CDR1 ENHRY and CDR2 SYGVKD come from the germline V gene. The CDR3 spells CAIRGAGANQPQHF. In nucleotides, the CDR3 is TGTGCCATCAGGGGGGCGGGTGCAAATCAGCCCCAGCATTTT.

This clone occurred a few times. The rearrangement links TRBV9 to TRBJ2-7; unclear D gene. CDR3 size: 14 residues. The ends were cut back, 0 bases at V and 3 bases at J, with 10 bases in the middle. Germline lookup yields CDR1 SGDLS and CDR2 YYNGEE. CDR3 DNA: TGTGCCAGCAGCGTAGGGGTCCGACACTACGAGCAGTACTTC. It specifies CASSVGVRHYEQYF.

V usage is TRBV10-3 and J usage is TRBJ2-5, with a possible D match to TRBD1 (6 bases). The V and J ends lost 4 bases and 5 bases respectively, with 14 bases between them. There are 14 residues in the CDR3. CDR1 and CDR2 from the germline V gene are ENHRY and SYGVKD. DNA of the CDR3: TGTGCCATCAGTGCCGGTCAGCAGGGGGAGACCCAGTACTTC. This codes for CAISAGQQGETQYF.

J is TRBJ2-3 and V is TRBV18, with a weak D call TRBD2 (6 bases). The CDR3 runs 18 residues. Germline assignment: CDR1 KGHSH and CDR2 LQKENI. The ends were cut back, 1 base at V and 4 bases at J, with 21 bases in the middle. The CDR3: CASSPRGEGTVLPDTQYF. As DNA, the CDR3 is TGTGCCAGCTCACCACGGGGGGAAGGGACCGTACTCCCAGATACGCAGTATTTT. Supplemented by reference TRBV18 and TRBJ2-3, the full variable domain reads NAGVMQNPRHLVRRRGQEARLRCSPMKGHSHVYWYRQLPEEGLKFMVYLQKENIIDESGMPKERFSAEFPKEGPSILRIQQVVRGDSAAYFCASSPRGEGTVLPDTQYFGPGTRLTVL.

The rearrangement joins TRBV7-9 to TRBJ1-4, with D possibly being TRBD1 (5 bases). Germline loops: CDR1 SEHNR, CDR2 FQNEAQ (reference sequence). The CDR3 length is 19 residues. Deletions cut 0 bases from V and 0 bases from J, with 17 bases between. In DNA, the CDR3 is TGTGCCAGCAGCTTAGCCTCCGGGCGGATGACAGCAACTAATGAAAAACTGTTTTTT. Translated: CASSLASGRMTATNEKLFF. The full variable domain, with the rest looked up from reference TRBV7-9 and TRBJ1-4, is DTGVSQNPRHKITKRGQNVTFRCDPISEHNRLYWYRQTLGQGPEFLTYFQNEAQLEKSRLLSDRFSAERPKGSFSTLEIQRTEQGDSAMYLCASSLASGRMTATNEKLFFGSGTQLSVL.